One sample yielded the 10 T cell receptor beta chains listed below, sequenced in a study of beta chain features in type 1 diabetes. Expressed TCRB transcripts were sequenced because the isolated RNA had all been reverse transcribed beforehand. Using immunoSEQ multiplex PCR, the repertoire was profiled, and TCRdb retains in-frame clones only, with some absent. Among around 250,000 clones listed, approximately 15% were seen once. Study-wide points: Shorter TCRB CDR3s, moderately but significantly so, marked every one of the four CD4+ subsets in Type 1 diabetes patients.

No antigens are known for them. Specimen: naive CD4+ T cells from blood. These receptors were obtained from a man aged 25 to 40 with type 1 diabetes.

The V call is TRBV18, the J call TRBJ1-1; tentative D call: TRBD1 (5 bases). Trimming took 4 bases from V and 1 from J, leaving 7 bases between them. The CDR3 length is 13 residues. Germline lookup yields CDR1 KGHSH and CDR2 LQKENI. The CDR3: CASSLGQNTEAFF. Here the CDR3 DNA reads TGTGCCAGCTCACTTGGACAGAACACTGAAGCTTTCTTT. The full variable domain, completed using reference TRBV18 and TRBJ1-1, is NAGVMQNPRHLVRRRGQEARLRCSPMKGHSHVYWYRQLPEEGLKFMVYLQKENIIDESGMPKERFSAEFPKEGPSILRIQQVVRGDSAAYFCASSLGQNTEAFFGQGTRLTVV.

This clone appeared a few times. The V gene is TRBV23-1, the J gene TRBJ2-7; tentative D call: TRBD1 (6 bases). TRBV23-1 is treated as an ORF (open reading frame) with a function not yet certain. V dropped 0 bases and J dropped 0 bases, with 9 bases sitting between them. The CDR3 is made up of 15 amino acids. The CDR3 DNA follows: TGCGCCAGCAGTCAATCGACAGGAGCCTCCTACGAGCAGTACTTC. Amino acids: CASSQSTGASYEQYF.

This chain joins TRBV12-5 and TRBJ2-3; possibly TRBD2 for D (6 bases). V shed 5 bases and J shed 0 bases, with 9 bases lying between them. Germline values: CDR1 LGHNT, CDR2 FRNRAP. The CDR3 consists of 14 residues. The CDR3 sequence is CASGSGYSTDTQYF. The CDR3 nucleotides are TGTGCTAGTGGTAGCGGGTATAGCACAGATACGCAGTATTTT.

J is TRBJ1-1 and V is TRBV7-3; no clear D gene. Germline V gene sequence: CDR1 SGHTA, CDR2 FQGTGA. V shed 1 base and J shed 4 bases, with 13 bases lying between them. The CDR3 has 15 residues. CDR3 protein: CASSLSPGVGTEAFF. Here the CDR3 DNA reads TGTGCCAGCAGCTTAAGTCCCGGAGTGGGCACTGAAGCTTTCTTT.

This clone has more than one count but fewer than ten. This chain uses TRBV9 with TRBJ1-3; D unresolved. Germline V gene sequence: CDR1 SGDLS, CDR2 YYNGEE. The CDR3 is 13 residues long. The V end lost 3 bases, the J end lost 2 bases, and 6 bases lay between the germline ends. The CDR3 protein is CASSGLPGNTIYF. Here the CDR3 DNA reads TGTGCCAGCAGCGGACTGCCTGGAAACACCATATATTTT.

This sequence joins TRBV9 and TRBJ1-1; no reliable D call. Germline CDR1 and CDR2: SGDLS and YYNGEE. Trimming took off 2 bases at V and 3 bases at J, with 14 bases between the two ends. The CDR3 totals 15 residues. The DNA of the CDR3 is TGTGCCAGCAGCGTTTTGGGCAGCCGATACACTGAAGCTTTCTTT. This translates into CASSVLGSRYTEAFF.

This chain links TRBV5-6 with TRBJ2-7; maybe TRBD1 (5 bases). The CDR3 totals 15 residues. V lost 0 bases and J lost 3, with 13 bases in between. Germline CDR1 SGHDT, CDR2 YYEEEE. CDR3 bases: TGTGCCAGCAGCTTGGTTGGGGCGCGAGGCTACGAGCAGTACTTC. Its translation is CASSLVGARGYEQYF.

In its sample, this clone was seen a few times. V usage is TRBV10-3 and J usage is TRBJ2-2, with D perhaps TRBD1 (6 bases). The germline V and J ends were trimmed by 10 bases and 3 bases, with 15 bases remaining between them. Germline V gene sequence: CDR1 ENHRY, CDR2 SYGVKD. The CDR3 consists of 14 residues. The CDR3, as DNA: TGTGCCACGGGACAAGCGCTTGACACCGGGGAGCTGTTTTTT. It codes for CATGQALDTGELFF.

V is TRBV7-9 and J is TRBJ1-2; unclear D gene. The germline CDR1 and CDR2 sequences are SEHNR and FQNEAQ (reference sequence). The V gene lost 1 base and the J gene lost 6 bases, with 9 bases spanning the gap. The CDR3 runs to 13 residues. The CDR3 DNA reads as TGTGCCAGCAGCTTAGTATCGAGTCATGGCTACACCTTC. Residues: CASSLVSSHGYTF.

The chain joins TRBV25-1 to TRBJ2-5, with 9 bases aligning to TRBD2. V gave up 6 bases and J gave up 13 bases; unmatched junction bases: 15. The V gene's germline CDR1 is MGHDK and CDR2 SYGVNS. The CDR3 sequence is 14 residues long. The CDR3 spells CASRDTGTSTPGYF. The DNA for the CDR3 is TGTGCCAGCAGAGACACCGGGACTAGCACCCCCGGGTACTTC.